This T cell receptor beta chain was sequenced for a study of cytomegalovirus exposure and HLA in healthy donors. Study conclusions and caveats: A later analysis found first-cohort TCR clusters tended to co-occur in the 120 or so validation repertoires. Cytomegalovirus association was assigned to approximately 180 TCR beta chains. In vitro work confirmed that a few CMV-associated chains recognize CMV antigens.

The CDR3 sequence is 14 residues long. Germline V CDR1 and CDR2: SQVTM, ANQGSEA. The V segment lost 4 bases and the J segment 3 bases; nucleotides outside the gene matches: 7. TCRdb's copy holds only in-frame clones and misses some; the assay was immunoSEQ multiplex PCR. Of approximately 160,000 clones in the sample, roughly nine tenths are singletons; the top ten hold 4.5% to 7%. While the first cohort had fewer than 850 subjects, the donors belonged to the separate validation cohort of roughly 120 subjects. For this clone: Its antigen is currently unknown.

The sequencing sample was made of PBMCs. The source is a woman in her 30s in good health and CMV-seronegative. This chain joins TRBV29-1 and TRBJ1-1, with 8 bases lining up with TRBD1. The CDR3 DNA reads TGCAGCGTTGCTCAGGGGGCGACGGACACTGAAGCTTTCTTT. Residues: CSVAQGATDTEAFF.